The 7 T cell receptor beta chains in this list originate from one sample, sequenced in a study of Ad26.COV2.S vaccination and SARS-CoV-2 variants. Treatment defined: approximately 18 received Ad26.COV2.S at low or high dose, single or two shots; a few received placebo; per-sample allocation not given. The investigators took samples on day 63 after the first vaccine or placebo injection. The assay was immunoSEQ multiplex PCR, and TCRdb's table has in-frame clones only and misses some. The table lists fewer than 500,000 clones, 89% of them singletons. Here the sequenced sample was peripheral blood, taken in a trial of Ad26.COV2.S vaccine versus placebo. The source is a person between 18 and 60 years old who received the Ad26.COV2.S COVID-19 vaccine or a placebo.

This clone turned up a few times. This chain uses TRBV19 with TRBJ1-2, with a possible D match to TRBD1 (6 bases). From germline, CDR1 is LNHDA and CDR2 SQIVND (reference sequence). The V gene lost 6 bases and the J gene lost 4 bases, with 12 bases spanning the gap. The CDR3 runs to 13 residues. As DNA, the CDR3 is TGTGCCAGTAGCCCCGGGACACTCTATGGCTACACCTTC. The encoded protein is CASSPGTLYGYTF.

V gene TRBV25-1 combines with J gene TRBJ1-6; maybe TRBD1 (5 bases). Between the trimmed V and J ends, which lost 4 bases and 7 bases, there was a span of 11 bases. Germline CDR1 reads MGHDK; CDR2 reads SYGVNS. The CDR3 loop spans 14 amino acids. CDR3 nucleotides: TGTGCCAGCAGTGTGGAGGGGAGGAATTCACCCCTCCACTTT. Its translation is CASSVEGRNSPLHF.

V usage is TRBV7-9 and J usage is TRBJ2-2; D is uncertain. CDR3 length: 13 residues. In germline, CDR1 is SEHNR, CDR2 FQNEAQ (reference sequence). V was pared by 6 bases and J by 5 bases, with 10 bases between. CDR3 in DNA: TGTGCCAGCAGTCAGAAAGATACCGGGGAGCTGTTTTTT. This gives the protein CASSQKDTGELFF.

V is TRBV28 and J is TRBJ1-4, with D unresolved. This CDR3 has 15 amino acids. Trimming took 3 bases from V and 0 from J, leaving 8 bases between them. Germline CDR1 MDHEN, CDR2 SYDVKM. CDR3 in DNA: TGTGCCAGCAGTTTGGTCTCTGCAACTAATGAAAAACTGTTTTTT. Its protein product is CASSLVSATNEKLFF.

This sequence joins TRBV4-1 and TRBJ2-1; D gene uncertain. The CDR3 covers 16 residues. Trimming shortened V by 1 base and J by 3 bases, and 13 bases separated the two germline ends. The germline gives CDR1 MGHRA, CDR2 YSYEKL. CDR3 DNA sequence: TGCGCCAGCAGCCAAGGAAGTAGCAGTTTCTACAATGAGCAGTTCTTC. Its protein is CASSQGSSSFYNEQFF.

The V call is TRBV28, the J call TRBJ2-1, with 9 bases that match TRBD2. Germline V CDR1 and CDR2: MDHEN, SYDVKM. Trimming removed 5 bases from V and 1 base from J; junction bases left unmatched: 6. This CDR3 has 16 amino acids. The CDR3: CASSVNSGRSYNEQFF. The CDR3 DNA follows: TGTGCCAGCAGTGTCAATAGCGGGAGATCCTACAATGAGCAGTTCTTC. The variable domain in full, completed from reference TRBV28 and TRBJ2-1, reads DVKVTQSSRYLVKRTGEKVFLECVQDMDHENMFWYRQDPGLGLRLIYFSYDVKMKEKGDIPEGYSVSREKKERFSLILESASTNQTSMYLCASSVNSGRSYNEQFFGPGTRLTVL.

The chain is built from TRBV7-2 and TRBJ1-2; 7 nucleotides agree with TRBD1. Per the germline V gene, CDR1 is SGHTA and CDR2 is FQGNSA. There are 12 residues in the CDR3. The trim removed 5 bases at V and 5 bases at J, leaving 2 bases unmatched. The CDR3, as DNA: TGTGCCAGCAGCCGGGACAGATATGGCTACACCTTC. Residues: CASSRDRYGYTF. The whole variable domain, filled in from reference TRBV7-2 and TRBJ1-2, reads GAGVSQSPSNKVTEKGKDVELRCDPISGHTALYWYRQSLGQGLEFLIYFQGNSAPDKSGLPSDRFSAERTGGSVSTLTIQRTQQEDSAVYLCASSRDRYGYTFGSGTRLTVV.